The present TCR beta chain was sequenced within a study of OX40 agonist ivuxolimab in advanced cancers. V was shortened by 0 bases and J by 6 bases, with 10 bases between the two germline ends. Germline V gene sequence: CDR1 SGHRS, CDR2 YFSETQ. This CDR3 region has 14 residues. Using immunoSEQ multiplex PCR, the repertoire was profiled, and TCRdb retains in-frame clones only, with some absent. The sample contains approximately 15,000 clones, roughly four fifths of which appear only once. Sequenced here: CD4+ or CD8+ T cells sorted from blood, sampled in a trial of the OX40 agonist ivuxolimab. The chain is built from TRBV5-1 and TRBJ2-1, with D unresolved. The receptor was derived from an adult with an advanced solid tumor such as melanoma, head and neck, liver or kidney cancer. The CDR3 DNA sequence: TGCGCCAGCAGCTTGGGGGTGGACCGCAATGAGCAGTTCTTC. It encodes CASSLGVDRNEQFF.